This T cell receptor (beta chain) was retrieved from a study of T cells in Graves' hyperthyroidism and ophthalmopathy. Note on this clonotype: As yet, its antigen is unknown.

The TCR beta CDR3 regions underwent amplification using RNA transcripts as the source. A set of HTBI primers served as the primers for a first-round RT-PCR of the TCR CDR3. Using its own MiXCR run on the multiplex PCR reads, TCRdb lists one record per CDR3 protein. The sample has fewer than 500,000 distinct CDR3 sequences, under 15% seen once. Study-level findings and limits: Ophthalmopathy onset followed model prediction by a median roughly six months. Among clonotypes expanded in thyroid above 0.001, most were also found in blood.

Per germline, CDR1 MDHEN and CDR2 SYDVKM. The junction had 9 bases not matched to a gene; V was cut back by 5 bases and J by 4 bases. The CDR3 covers 15 residues. Ophthalmopathy patients had moderate-to-severe active disease, CAS ≥3, NOSPECS ≥4, and disease duration under 3 months. The sequence was collected from a man in his late teens or twenties with Graves' ophthalmopathy. Sequences were obtained from blood. The rearrangement uses TRBV28 and TRBJ1-2; 8 bases align to TRBD1. The CDR3: CASSGYRQGIYGYTF. CDR3 nucleotide sequence: TGTGCCAGCAGTGGATATCGACAGGGGATCTATGGCTACACCTTC.